Described below is a single TCR beta chain sequence and its context. Other DNA sequences in the sample encode the same CDR3. This record comes from a study of Ad26.COV2.S vaccination and SARS-CoV-2 variants. The CDR3 spans 13 residues. The V gene's germline CDR1 is SGDLS and CDR2 YYNGEE. V lost 0 bases to trimming and J lost 0 bases, with 4 bases between them. Sequencing was performed with immunoSEQ multiplex PCR; in TCRdb, only in-frame clones are kept and a portion is missing. The sample has about 350,000 clones, about 91% seen once. The chain has TRBV9 and TRBJ2-7; D is unclear. Sequencing was performed on peripheral blood, taken after recovery from COVID-19. The origin of this receptor is a human donor who had recovered from COVID-19. The CDR3 reads CASSVGSSYEQYF. In DNA, the CDR3 is TGTGCCAGCAGCGTAGGAAGCTCCTACGAGCAGTACTTC.